This TCR beta chain stems from a study of cytomegalovirus exposure and HLA in healthy donors. Across the whole study: There were under 130 million unique TCR beta sequences, drawn from 180 million or so T cells, in an earlier analysis.

This CDR3 is 16 amino acids long. Trimming took 3 bases from V and 6 from J; bases not matched to a gene: 12. Germline V CDR1 and CDR2: SGHRS, YFSETQ. A multiplex PCR was run with 60 Vbeta primers and 13 Jbeta primers. Profiling relied on immunoSEQ multiplex PCR, and the TCRdb table lists in-frame clones only, not all of them. This repertoire shows 95,000 to 150,000 clones, approximately 72% found once; its top ten account for more than 1.5%. This sequence joins TRBV5-1 and TRBJ2-3, with TRBD2 matching over 8 bases. The source of this sequence is a man in his late teens or twenties in good health and CMV-seronegative. The material sequenced was PBMCs. The CDR3 sequence is CASSSWIGGAADTQYF. The CDR3 DNA follows: TGCGCCAGCAGCTCCTGGATCGGGGGGGCCGCGGATACGCAGTATTTT.